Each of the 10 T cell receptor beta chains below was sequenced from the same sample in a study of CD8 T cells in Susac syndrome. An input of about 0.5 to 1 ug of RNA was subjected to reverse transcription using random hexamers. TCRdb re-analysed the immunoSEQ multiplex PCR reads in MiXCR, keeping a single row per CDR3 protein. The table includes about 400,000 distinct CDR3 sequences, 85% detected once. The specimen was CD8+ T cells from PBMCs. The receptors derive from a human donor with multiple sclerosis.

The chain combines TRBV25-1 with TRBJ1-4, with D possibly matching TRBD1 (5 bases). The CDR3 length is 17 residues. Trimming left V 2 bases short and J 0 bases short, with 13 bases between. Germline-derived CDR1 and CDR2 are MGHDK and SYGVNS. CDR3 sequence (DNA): TGTGCCAGCAGTGAAGAGTTCGTAGGGGCAACTAATGAAAAACTGTTTTTT. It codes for CASSEEFVGATNEKLFF.

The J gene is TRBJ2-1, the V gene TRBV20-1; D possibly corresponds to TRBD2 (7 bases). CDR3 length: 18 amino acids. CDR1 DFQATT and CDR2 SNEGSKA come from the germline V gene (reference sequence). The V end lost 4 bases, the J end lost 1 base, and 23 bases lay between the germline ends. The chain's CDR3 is CSATLRGGGGISYNEQFF. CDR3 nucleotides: TGCAGTGCTACGCTCCGAGGGGGGGGCGGCATTTCCTACAATGAGCAGTTCTTC.

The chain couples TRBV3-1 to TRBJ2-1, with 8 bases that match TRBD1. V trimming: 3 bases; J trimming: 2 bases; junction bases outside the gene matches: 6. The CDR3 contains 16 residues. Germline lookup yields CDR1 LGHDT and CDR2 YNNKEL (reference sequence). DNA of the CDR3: TGTGCCAGCAGCCATCTGACAGGGGAGCCCTACAATGAGCAGTTCTTC. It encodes CASSHLTGEPYNEQFF.

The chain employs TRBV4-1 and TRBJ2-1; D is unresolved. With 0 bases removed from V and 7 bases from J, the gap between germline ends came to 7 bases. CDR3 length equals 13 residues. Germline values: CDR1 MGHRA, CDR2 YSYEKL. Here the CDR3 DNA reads TGCGCCAGCAGCCAAGAGTTTAGGAATGAGCAGTTCTTC. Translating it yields CASSQEFRNEQFF.

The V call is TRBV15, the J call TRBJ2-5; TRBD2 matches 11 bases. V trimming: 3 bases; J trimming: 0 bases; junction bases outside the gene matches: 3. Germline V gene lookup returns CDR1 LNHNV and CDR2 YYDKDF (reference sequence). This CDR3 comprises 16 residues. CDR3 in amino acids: CATSRGLADNQETQYF. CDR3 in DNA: TGTGCCACCAGCAGGGGACTAGCGGACAACCAAGAGACCCAGTACTTC.

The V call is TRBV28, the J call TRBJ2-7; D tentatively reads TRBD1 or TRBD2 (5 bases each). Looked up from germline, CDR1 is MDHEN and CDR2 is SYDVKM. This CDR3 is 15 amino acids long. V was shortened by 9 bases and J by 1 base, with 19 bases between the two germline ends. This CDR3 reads CASPSSGTDSYEQYF. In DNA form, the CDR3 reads TGTGCCAGTCCTTCTTCCGGGACCGATTCCTACGAGCAGTACTTC.

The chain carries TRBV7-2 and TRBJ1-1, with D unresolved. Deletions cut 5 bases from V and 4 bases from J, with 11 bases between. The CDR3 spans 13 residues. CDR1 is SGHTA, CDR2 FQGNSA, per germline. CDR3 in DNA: TGTGCCAGCAGCGCACTTCCGGGCACTGAAGCTTTCTTT. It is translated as CASSALPGTEAFF.

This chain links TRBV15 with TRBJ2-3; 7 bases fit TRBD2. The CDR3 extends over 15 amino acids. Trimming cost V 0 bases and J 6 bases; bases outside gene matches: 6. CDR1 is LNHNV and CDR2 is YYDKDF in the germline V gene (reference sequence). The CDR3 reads CATSRDQSGVDTQYF. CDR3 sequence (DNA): TGTGCCACCAGCAGAGATCAAAGCGGGGTCGATACGCAGTATTTT.

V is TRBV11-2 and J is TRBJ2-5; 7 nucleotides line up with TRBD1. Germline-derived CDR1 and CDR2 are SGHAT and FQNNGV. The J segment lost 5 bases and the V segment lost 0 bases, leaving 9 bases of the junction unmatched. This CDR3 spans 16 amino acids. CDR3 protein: CASSLDSLGGWETQYF. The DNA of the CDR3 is TGTGCCAGCAGCTTAGATTCCCTAGGGGGCTGGGAGACCCAGTACTTC. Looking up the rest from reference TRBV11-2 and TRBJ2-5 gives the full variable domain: EAGVAQSPRYKIIEKRQSVAFWCNPISGHATLYWYQQILGQGPKLLIQFQNNGVVDDSQLPKDRFSAERLKGVDSTLKIQPAKLEDSAVYLCASSLDSLGGWETQYFGPGTRLLVL.

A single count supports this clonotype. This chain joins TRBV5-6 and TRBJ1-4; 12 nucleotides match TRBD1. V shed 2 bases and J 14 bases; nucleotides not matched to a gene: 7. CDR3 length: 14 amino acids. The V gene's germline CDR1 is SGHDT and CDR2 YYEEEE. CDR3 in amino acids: CASSFGTGGRILFF. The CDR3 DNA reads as TGTGCCAGCAGCTTCGGGACAGGGGGCAGGATTCTGTTTTTT.